A single sample gave rise to the 24 T cell receptor beta chains below, sequenced in a study of T cells in tuberculosis. Libraries were prepared by immunoSEQ multiplex PCR; TCRdb keeps only in-frame clonotypes and omits some of them. The repertoire consists of about 22,000 clones, with around 97% occurring once and the leading ten covering 5% to 8%. Sequencing input: PBMCs. These TCRs come from a donor aged 5-35 years with latent tuberculosis or without tuberculosis infection.

The CDR3 coding sequence is TGTGCCAGCAGTATGGGACAGATCTCTGGGGCCAACGTCCTGACTTTC. Amino acid sequence: CASSMGQISGANVLTF. The V and J genes are TRBV2 and TRBJ2-6; TRBD1 aligns across 7 bases. Trimming cost V 5 bases and J 0 bases; bases outside gene matches: 4. There are 16 residues in the CDR3. Germline lookup yields CDR1 SNHLY and CDR2 FYNNEI.

This clone has only one observation. The chain combines TRBV27 with TRBJ2-7; 7 bases map to TRBD1. CDR3 size: 13 residues. The ends lost 10 bases at V and 3 bases at J; junction bases unmatched: 9. CDR1 MNHEY and CDR2 SMNVEV come from the germline V gene (reference sequence). CDR3 in amino acids: CAIVQDRIYEQYF. The CDR3 DNA reads as TGTGCCATCGTGCAGGACAGGATCTACGAGCAGTACTTC.

J is TRBJ1-2 and V is TRBV19, with D unclear. Germline CDR1 and CDR2: LNHDA and SQIVND (reference sequence). The CDR3 length is 15 residues. Between the trimmed V and J ends, which lost 8 bases and 3 bases, there was a span of 19 bases. CDR3 amino acids: CASFGSRGIHYGYTF. CDR3 in DNA: TGTGCCAGTTTTGGGAGTCGTGGCATACACTATGGCTACACCTTC.

The chain carries TRBV7-6 and TRBJ1-2, with TRBD1 as a possible D gene (6 bases). V shed 1 base and J shed 3 bases, with 18 bases lying between them. Germline CDR1 is SGHVS and CDR2 is FNYEAQ. The CDR3 is 17 amino acids. CDR3 region: CASSLEVGAAADYGYTF. CDR3 sequence (DNA): TGTGCCAGCAGCTTAGAAGTGGGGGCAGCGGCAGACTATGGCTACACCTTC.

The J gene is TRBJ2-1, the V gene TRBV7-2; D gene ambiguous. The CDR3 covers 17 residues. CDR1 SGHTA and CDR2 FQGNSA come from the germline V gene. Trimming cost V 3 bases and J 8 bases, with 23 bases left between them. The chain's CDR3 is CASSLLATISPWDEQFF. In DNA form, the CDR3 reads TGTGCCAGCAGCTTGCTCGCCACTATTTCTCCGTGGGATGAGCAGTTCTTC.

V gene TRBV19 combines with J gene TRBJ1-2, with TRBD1 matching 10 bases. The germline V gene has CDR1 LNHDA and CDR2 SQIVND (reference sequence). After removal of 6 bases from V and 4 bases from J, the junction contained 5 bases not matched to a gene. This CDR3 comprises 14 residues. The CDR3 loop reads CASSKTGGIYGYTF. CDR3 coding DNA: TGTGCCAGTAGCAAGACAGGGGGCATCTATGGCTACACCTTC.

The chain couples TRBV2 to TRBJ1-4; 7 positions agree with TRBD1. Germline values: CDR1 SNHLY, CDR2 FYNNEI. The CDR3 extends over 14 amino acids. J was trimmed by 2 bases and V by 7 bases; bases with no gene match: 4. The CDR3 bases are TGTGCCAGCAACATGGGACAGACTAATGAAAAACTGTTTTTT. Amino acid sequence: CASNMGQTNEKLFF.

This clone was observed a single time. The chain recombines TRBV6-1 with TRBJ1-2; D is perhaps TRBD1 (6 bases). The CDR3 spans 15 residues. V was shortened by 2 bases and J by 1 base, with 11 bases between the two germline ends. Germline CDR1 and CDR2: MNHNS and SASEGT. CDR3 coding DNA: TGTGCCAGCAGTGAATGGGGGCGAGGTAACTATGGCTACACCTTC. As protein: CASSEWGRGNYGYTF.

The rearrangement joins TRBV2 to TRBJ2-2; 8 positions agree with TRBD1. The CDR3 has 12 residues. CDR1 is SNHLY, CDR2 FYNNEI, per germline. V dropped 6 bases and J dropped 6; count of bases not matched to a gene: 0. The CDR3 coding sequence is TGTGCCAGCAGGACAGGGGCCGGGGAGCTGTTTTTT. Protein sequence: CASRTGAGELFF.

This chain joins TRBV4-1 and TRBJ2-1; D uncertain. The CDR3 runs to 16 residues. Trimming took 0 bases from V and 0 from J, leaving 9 bases between them. Germline V CDR1 and CDR2: MGHRA, YSYEKL. Here the CDR3 reads CASSQETESSYNEQFF. The CDR3 region has the DNA TGCGCCAGCAGCCAAGAGACGGAGAGCTCCTACAATGAGCAGTTCTTC.

V gene TRBV7-9 combines with J gene TRBJ1-5; 7 bases match TRBD1. The CDR3 has 15 amino acids. Unmatched junction bases numbered 1, after V lost 2 bases and J lost 0 bases. CDR1 and CDR2 (germline): SEHNR, FQNEAQ (reference sequence). The CDR3 DNA is TGTGCCAGCAGCTTAAACAGGGGTAGCAATCAGCCCCAGCATTTT. It codes for CASSLNRGSNQPQHF.

The chain carries TRBV7-2 and TRBJ1-1; TRBD1 is a possible D gene (5 bases). CDR1 is SGHTA and CDR2 is FQGNSA in the germline V gene. Deletions cut 5 bases from V and 6 bases from J, with 19 bases between. CDR3 length: 15 amino acids. The CDR3 bases are TGTGCCAGCAGCCAGGGTTCCCTTCGGCAAGCTGAAGCTTTCTTT. Protein sequence: CASSQGSLRQAEAFF.

The chain combines TRBV29-1 with TRBJ1-1; a weak D match, TRBD1 (6 bases). The CDR3 length is 12 residues. Trimming took 7 bases from V and 2 from J, leaving 11 bases between them. From germline, CDR1 is SQVTM and CDR2 ANQGSEA. Here the CDR3 DNA reads TGCAGCGGGAAGGGACACAACACTGAAGCTTTCTTT. This codes for CSGKGHNTEAFF.

V gene TRBV5-8 combines with J gene TRBJ2-7, with D possibly TRBD2 on 6 matching bases. Germline lookup yields CDR1 SGHTS and CDR2 YDEGEE. CDR3 length: 13 amino acids. The V gene lost 4 bases and the J gene lost 6 bases, with 14 bases spanning the gap. The CDR3 sequence is CASSRTTSFEQYF. The CDR3 DNA is TGTGCCAGCAGCCGGACTACCAGCTTCGAGCAGTACTTC.

The V and J genes are TRBV6-1 and TRBJ1-3; D gene unclear. Germline V gene lookup returns CDR1 MNHNS and CDR2 SASEGT. V dropped 3 bases and J dropped 0 bases, with 15 bases sitting between them. The CDR3 runs to 17 residues. CDR3 in amino acids: CASSEVYSKISGNTIYF. CDR3 DNA sequence: TGTGCCAGCAGTGAGGTCTACAGCAAAATCTCTGGAAACACCATATATTTT.

The chain carries TRBV9 and TRBJ1-1; TRBD1 matches at 9 bases. The CDR3 contains 15 residues. The germline V gene encodes CDR1 SGDLS and CDR2 YYNGEE. Germline trimming cut 2 bases from V and 6 bases from J; bases unmatched to any gene: 8. CDR3 in amino acids: CASSVQPGQGSEAFF. DNA for the CDR3: TGTGCCAGCAGCGTCCAACCGGGACAGGGATCTGAAGCTTTCTTT. The entire variable domain, with the rest obtained from reference TRBV9 and TRBJ1-1, is as follows: DSGVTQTPKHLITATGQRVTLRCSPRSGDLSVYWYQQSLDQGLQFLIQYYNGEERAKGNILERFSAQQFPDLHSELNLSSLELGDSALYFCASSVQPGQGSEAFFGQGTRLTVV.

J is TRBJ2-7 and V is TRBV6-1; D might be TRBD2 (6 bases). The V and J ends lost 0 bases and 9 bases respectively, with 9 bases between them. The CDR3 sequence is 12 residues long. Germline CDR1 is MNHNS and CDR2 is SASEGT. The CDR3 region is CASSEAVRGQYF. DNA for the CDR3: TGTGCCAGCAGTGAAGCGGTGCGGGGGCAGTACTTC.

The V call is TRBV27, the J call TRBJ2-7; 12 nucleotides align to TRBD2. The CDR3 length is 16 residues. Germline CDR1 reads MNHEY; CDR2 reads SMNVEV (reference sequence). V lost 6 bases to trimming and J lost 7 bases; unmatched junction nucleotides: 13. The CDR3 DNA reads as TGTGCCAGCAGCCTCCCTCGACTAGCGGGAGTTCAAGAGCAGTACTTC. Translation gives CASSLPRLAGVQEQYF.

This CDR3 reads CASSLLEGALTEAFF. CDR3 in DNA: TGTGCCAGCAGCTTATTGGAGGGGGCTTTAACTGAAGCTTTCTTT. The chain links TRBV7-9 to TRBJ1-1; 7 nucleotides agree with TRBD1. Germline CDR1 is SEHNR and CDR2 is FQNEAQ (reference sequence). The CDR3 length is 15 residues. Germline trimming cut 2 bases from V and 5 bases from J; bases unmatched to any gene: 8.

The chain uses TRBV10-3 and TRBJ2-5; D is uncertain. The germline CDR1 and CDR2 sequences are ENHRY and SYGVKD. This CDR3 has 13 amino acids. Trimming left V 0 bases short and J 4 bases short, with 6 bases between. The CDR3 coding sequence is TGTGCCATCAGTGAGTCGGTGGCAGAGACCCAGTACTTC. This gives the protein CAISESVAETQYF.

This chain links TRBV4-2 with TRBJ2-3; 7 bases line up with TRBD2. Trimming at V came to 10 bases and at J to 12 bases, leaving 16 bases not matched to a gene. This CDR3 has 13 amino acids. In germline, CDR1 is LGHNA, CDR2 YNFKEQ. CDR3 residues: CATILLGTTIQYF. The CDR3, as DNA: TGTGCCACTATCCTCCTCGGGACTACCATACAGTATTTT.

V usage is TRBV5-6 and J usage is TRBJ2-7; no reliable D call. Deletions cut 1 base from V and 7 bases from J, with 6 bases between. The CDR3 covers 11 residues. The germline CDR1 and CDR2 sequences are SGHDT and YYEEEE. In DNA form, the CDR3 reads TGTGCCAGCAGCTTGAGAGAGGAGCAGTACTTC. Its translation: CASSLREEQYF. The variable domain in full, completed from reference TRBV5-6 and TRBJ2-7, reads DAGVTQSPTHLIKTRGQQVTLRCSPKSGHDTVSWYQQALGQGPQFIFQYYEEEERQRGNFPDRFSGHQFPNYSSELNVNALLLGDSALYLCASSLREEQYFGPGTRLTVT.

J is TRBJ2-7 and V is TRBV18; D ambiguous. Germline V gene lookup returns CDR1 KGHSH and CDR2 LQKENI. The CDR3 length is 16 residues. V lost 0 bases and J 3 bases, leaving 15 bases between the germline ends. In DNA form, the CDR3 reads TGTGCCAGCTCACCACCGGTAGCCGAGACCAACTACGAGCAGTACTTC. Protein sequence: CASSPPVAETNYEQYF.

The V call is TRBV27, the J call TRBJ1-1; tentative D call: TRBD1 (6 bases). The CDR3 is made up of 15 amino acids. Between the trimmed V and J ends, which lost 3 bases and 5 bases, there was a span of 16 bases. CDR1 is MNHEY and CDR2 is SMNVEV in the germline V gene (reference sequence). CDR3 bases: TGTGCCAGCAGTTTGGGTGGGGGGGCTTGGACTGAAGCTTTCTTT. As protein: CASSLGGGAWTEAFF.